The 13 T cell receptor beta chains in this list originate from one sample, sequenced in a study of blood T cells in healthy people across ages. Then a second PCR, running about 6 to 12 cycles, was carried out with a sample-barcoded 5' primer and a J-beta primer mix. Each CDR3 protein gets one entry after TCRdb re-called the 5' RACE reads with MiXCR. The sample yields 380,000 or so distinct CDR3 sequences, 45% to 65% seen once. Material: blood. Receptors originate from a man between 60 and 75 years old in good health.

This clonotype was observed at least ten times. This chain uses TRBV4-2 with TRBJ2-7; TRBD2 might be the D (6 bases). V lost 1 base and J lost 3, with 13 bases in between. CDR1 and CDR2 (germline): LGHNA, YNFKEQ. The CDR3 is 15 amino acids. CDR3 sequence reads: CASSQGSSGGYEQYF. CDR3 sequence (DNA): TGTGCCAGCAGCCAAGGATCATCCGGGGGCTACGAGCAGTACTTC.

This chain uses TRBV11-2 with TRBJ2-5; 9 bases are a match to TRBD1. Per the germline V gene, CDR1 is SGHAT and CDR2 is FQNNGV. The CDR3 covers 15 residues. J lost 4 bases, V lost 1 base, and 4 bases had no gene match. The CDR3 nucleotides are TGTGCCAGCAGCTTAGTGTGGGGACAGGGAGAGACCCAGTACTTC. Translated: CASSLVWGQGETQYF.

As DNA, the CDR3 is TGCAGCGTTGCCGGTACTAGCGGGAGTCAGAGGTTCTTC. Its translation is CSVAGTSGSQRFF. The gene calls are TRBV29-1 and TRBJ2-1; 11 bases are shared with TRBD2. The CDR3 spans 13 residues. The J segment lost 15 bases and the V segment lost 4 bases, leaving 11 bases of the junction unmatched. Germline V gene sequence: CDR1 SQVTM, CDR2 ANQGSEA.

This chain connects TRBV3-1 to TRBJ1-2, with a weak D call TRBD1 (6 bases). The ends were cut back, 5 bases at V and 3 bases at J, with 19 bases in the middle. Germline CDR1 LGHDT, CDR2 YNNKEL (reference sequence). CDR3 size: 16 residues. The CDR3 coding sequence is TGTGCCAGCAGCTCTCGCACAGGGACGGTGGACTATGGCTACACCTTC. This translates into CASSSRTGTVDYGYTF.

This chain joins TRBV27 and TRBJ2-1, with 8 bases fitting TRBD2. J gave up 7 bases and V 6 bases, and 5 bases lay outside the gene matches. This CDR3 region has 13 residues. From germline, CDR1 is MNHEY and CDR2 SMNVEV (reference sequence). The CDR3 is CASSLGLANEQFF. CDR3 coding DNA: TGTGCCAGCAGCCTTGGACTAGCAAATGAGCAGTTCTTC.

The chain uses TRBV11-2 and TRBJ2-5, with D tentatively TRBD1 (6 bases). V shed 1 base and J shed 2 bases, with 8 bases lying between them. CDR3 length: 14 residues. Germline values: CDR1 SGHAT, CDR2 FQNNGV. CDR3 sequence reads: CASSLVRGQETQYF. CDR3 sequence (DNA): TGTGCCAGCAGCTTAGTCAGGGGACAAGAGACCCAGTACTTC.

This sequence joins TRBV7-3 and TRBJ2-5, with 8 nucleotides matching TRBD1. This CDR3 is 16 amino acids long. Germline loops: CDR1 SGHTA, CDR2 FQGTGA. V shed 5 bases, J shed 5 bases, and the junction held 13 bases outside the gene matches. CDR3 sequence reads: CASSLFGQGSGETQYF. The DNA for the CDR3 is TGTGCCAGCAGCCTCTTCGGACAGGGCTCCGGGGAGACCCAGTACTTC.

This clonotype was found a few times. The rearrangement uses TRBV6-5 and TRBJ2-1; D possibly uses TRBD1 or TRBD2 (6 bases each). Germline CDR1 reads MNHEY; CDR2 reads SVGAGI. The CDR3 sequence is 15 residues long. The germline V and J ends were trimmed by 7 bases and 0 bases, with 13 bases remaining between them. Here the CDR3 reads CASKLGGSSYNEQFF. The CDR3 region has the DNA TGTGCCAGCAAGTTGGGGGGCAGCTCCTACAATGAGCAGTTCTTC.

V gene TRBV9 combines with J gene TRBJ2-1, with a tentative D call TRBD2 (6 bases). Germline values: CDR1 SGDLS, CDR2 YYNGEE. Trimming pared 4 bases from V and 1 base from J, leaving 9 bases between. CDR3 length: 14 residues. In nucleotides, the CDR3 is TGTGCCAGCAGCATCCGGGAGTCCTACAATGAGCAGTTCTTC. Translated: CASSIRESYNEQFF.

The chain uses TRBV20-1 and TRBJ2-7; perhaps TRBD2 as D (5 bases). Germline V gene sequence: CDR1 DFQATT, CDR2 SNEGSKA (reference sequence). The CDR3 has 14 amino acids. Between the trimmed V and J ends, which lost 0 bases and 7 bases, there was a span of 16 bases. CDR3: CSARDEGRGGEQYF. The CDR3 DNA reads TGCAGTGCTAGAGATGAAGGGCGTGGCGGGGAGCAGTACTTC.

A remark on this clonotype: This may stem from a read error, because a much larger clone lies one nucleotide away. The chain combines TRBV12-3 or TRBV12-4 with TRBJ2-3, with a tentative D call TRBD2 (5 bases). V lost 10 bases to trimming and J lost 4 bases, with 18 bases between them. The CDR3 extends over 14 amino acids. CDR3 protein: CATCLRESADTQYF. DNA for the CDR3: TGTGCCACCTGTTTGAGGGAGAGCGCAGATACGCAGTATTTT.

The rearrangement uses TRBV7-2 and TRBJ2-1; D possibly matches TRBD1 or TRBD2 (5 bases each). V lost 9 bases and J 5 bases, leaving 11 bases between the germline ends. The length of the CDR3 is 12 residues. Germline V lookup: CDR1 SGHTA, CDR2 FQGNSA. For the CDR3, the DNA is TGTGCCAGTACCCGGGGACACAATGAGCAGTTCTTC. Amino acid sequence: CASTRGHNEQFF. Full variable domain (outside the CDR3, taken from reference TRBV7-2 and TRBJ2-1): GAGVSQSPSNKVTEKGKDVELRCDPISGHTALYWYRQSLGQGLEFLIYFQGNSAPDKSGLPSDRFSAERTGGSVSTLTIQRTQQEDSAVYLCASTRGHNEQFFGPGTRLTVL.

The CDR3 DNA sequence: TGTGCCAGCAGTTACCCGGGGACAGGGAGAGACAATGAGCAGTTCTTC. It encodes CASSYPGTGRDNEQFF. The genes are TRBV6-5 and TRBJ2-1; 9 bases are shared with TRBD1. The V gene's germline CDR1 is MNHEY and CDR2 SVGAGI. The CDR3 extends over 16 amino acids. V trimming: 2 bases; J trimming: 5 bases; junction bases outside the gene matches: 7.